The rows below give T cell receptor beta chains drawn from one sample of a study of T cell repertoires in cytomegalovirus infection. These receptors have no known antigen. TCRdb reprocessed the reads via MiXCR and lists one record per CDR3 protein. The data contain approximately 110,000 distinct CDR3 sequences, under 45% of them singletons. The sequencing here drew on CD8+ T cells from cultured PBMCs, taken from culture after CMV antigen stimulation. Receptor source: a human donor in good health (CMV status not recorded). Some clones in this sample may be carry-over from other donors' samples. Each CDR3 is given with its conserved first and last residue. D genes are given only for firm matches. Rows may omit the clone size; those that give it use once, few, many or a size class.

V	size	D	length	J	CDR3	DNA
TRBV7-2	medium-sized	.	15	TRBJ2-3	CASSLDLHQTDTQYF	TGTGCCAGCAGCTTAGACCTGCATCAAACAGATACGCAGTATTTT
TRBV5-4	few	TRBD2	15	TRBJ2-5	CASSGASGDQETQYF	TGTGCCAGCAGCGGGGCTAGCGGCGACCAAGAGACCCAGTACTTC
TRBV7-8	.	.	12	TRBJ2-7	CASSLAQYEQYF	TGTGCCAGCAGCTTAGCACAGTACGAGCAGTACTTC
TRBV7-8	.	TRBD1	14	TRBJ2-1	CASISGTGNNEQFF	TGTGCCAGCATATCCGGGACAGGGAACAATGAGCAGTTCTTC
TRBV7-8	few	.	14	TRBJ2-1	CASSWLEGDNEQFF	TGTGCCAGCAGCTGGCTAGAGGGAGACAATGAGCAGTTCTTC
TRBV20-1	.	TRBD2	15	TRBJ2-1	CSARGIAGNSNEQFF	TGCAGTGCTAGAGGGATAGCGGGGAATTCAAATGAGCAGTTCTTC
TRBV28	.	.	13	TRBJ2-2	CASSLVGSGELFF	TGTGCCAGCAGTTTAGTGGGCAGCGGGGAGCTGTTTTTT
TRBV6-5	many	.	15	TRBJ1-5	CASSSGPYSNQPQHF	TGTGCCAGCAGTTCGGGGCCATATAGCAATCAGCCCCAGCATTTT
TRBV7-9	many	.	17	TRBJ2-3	CASSLGMRSGPYSTQYF	TGTGCCAGCAGCTTAGGGATGAGGAGCGGCCCCTATAGTACGCAGTATTTT
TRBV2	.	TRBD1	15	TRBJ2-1	CASRVTGGSYNEQFF	TGTGCCAGCAGGGTAACAGGGGGCTCCTACAATGAGCAGTTCTTC
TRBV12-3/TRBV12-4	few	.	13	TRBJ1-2	CASSLGPTYGYTF	TGTGCCAGCAGTTTAGGACCGACCTATGGCTACACCTTC
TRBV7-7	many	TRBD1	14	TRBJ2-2	CASGRQGNTGELFF	TGTGCCAGCGGGCGACAGGGTAACACCGGGGAGCTGTTTTTT
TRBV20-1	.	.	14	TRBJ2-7	CSAGGDWVSYEQYF	TGCAGTGCTGGAGGGGATTGGGTCTCCTACGAGCAGTACTTC
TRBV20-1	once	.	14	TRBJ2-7	CSARIIGSTYEQYF	TGCAGTGCCCGTATCATTGGGTCCACCTACGAGCAGTACTTC